The clone carrying this T cell receptor (beta chain) was observed at least ten times. The antigen remains undetermined. This specimen comes from a study of prognosis after radiotherapy for stage I lung cancer. Study-level background: Radiotherapy used SBRT, divided into 3 to 5 fractions and reaching a biologically effective dose of at least 100 Gy. Study findings and constraints: Following stereotactic body radiation therapy, patients who went on to develop distant metastases had lower Shannon entropy. Compared with a median of around 9,700 beforehand, unique TCR clone counts dropped to around 7,100 after stereotactic body radiation therapy. Whether the expanded TCR clones were tumor-specific was not determined.

CDR3 length: 10 residues. CDR1 and CDR2 from the germline V gene are MNHNS and SASEGT. Trimming removed 6 bases from V and 13 bases from J, with 12 bases in between. Amplification of TCR beta CDR3 from genomic DNA used two-round multiplex PCR. First-round PCR amplification was performed with primers specific to each TRBV and TRBJ gene. One entry per CDR3 protein, called by TCRdb with MiXCR from the multiplex PCR reads. Seen here are 15,000 or so distinct CDR3 sequences, about 50% observed once, and the top ten hold over 35%. The clonotype was recovered from a donor over 45 with non-small cell lung cancer. Source: PBMCs, taken before or after stereotactic body radiation therapy (not recorded which). The J gene is TRBJ2-5, the V gene TRBV6-1; D is possibly TRBD1 (6 bases). CDR3 in amino acids: CASRQGLMYF. As DNA, the CDR3 is TGTGCCAGCAGACAGGGCCTTATGTACTTC.